Each of the 16 T cell receptor beta chains below was sequenced from the same sample in a study of shared clonotypes between healthy human individuals. Clones were sequenced by immunoSEQ multiplex PCR, and TCRdb holds only the in-frame ones, with some missing. This sample has 2 million to 2.5 million clones; 85% to 95% occur once, and the top ten carry 0.13%. Material for sequencing was naive CD4+ T cells sorted from blood. The subset denotes: CD45RA+ positively selected. These receptors all come from a man between 18 and 29 years old in good health.

V gene TRBV6-1 combines with J gene TRBJ1-4; 8 bases agree with TRBD1. The CDR3 contains 16 residues. After removal of 4 bases from V and 10 bases from J, the junction contained 14 bases not matched to a gene. Germline assignment: CDR1 MNHNS and CDR2 SASEGT. The CDR3 loop is CASSAPGQATTGKLFF. The CDR3 DNA reads TGTGCCAGCAGTGCACCGGGACAGGCCACGACGGGAAAACTGTTTTTT.

Points on this clone: Germline and junction disagree at one end, which may indicate a read error. The V and J genes are TRBV7-2 and TRBJ2-5, with D possibly being TRBD1 (6 bases). Germline assignment: CDR1 SGHTA and CDR2 FQGNSA. The length of the CDR3 is 13 residues. The CDR3 loop is CASSPGQQGTQYF. CDR3 coding DNA: TGTGCCAGCAGCCCTGGACAGCAAGGGACCCAGTACTTC.

The genes are TRBV5-6 and TRBJ2-1, with TRBD2 matching 9 bases. This CDR3 has 15 amino acids. The ends lost 4 bases at V and 2 bases at J; junction bases unmatched: 4. Per germline, CDR1 SGHDT and CDR2 YYEEEE. The CDR3 reads CASSNGLAPYNEQFF. In DNA, the CDR3 is TGTGCCAGCAGCAACGGACTAGCGCCCTACAATGAGCAGTTCTTC.

J is TRBJ2-7 and V is TRBV18; D is unresolved. Between the trimmed V and J ends, which lost 3 bases and 6 bases, there was a span of 12 bases. Germline CDR1 KGHSH, CDR2 LQKENI. The CDR3 runs to 13 residues. The CDR3 loop is CASSPTLDSEQYF. The CDR3 DNA follows: TGTGCCAGCTCACCCACCCTCGATAGCGAGCAGTACTTC.

Concerning this clone: Mismatch with germline at one junction end may stem from a read error. The chain is built from TRBV10-2 and TRBJ2-7; no reliable D call. The CDR3 contains 15 residues. In germline, CDR1 is WSHSY, CDR2 SAAADI. CDR3 sequence: CASSESIPTSFEQYF. The DNA for the CDR3 is TGCGCCAGCAGTGAGTCGATTCCCACCTCCTTCGAGCAGTACTTC.

This clone was observed once. This chain connects TRBV7-2 to TRBJ2-7; possible D gene TRBD2, 6 bases. The CDR3 spans 14 residues. Germline lookup yields CDR1 SGHTA and CDR2 FQGNSA. Between the trimmed V and J ends, which lost 3 bases and 3 bases, there was a span of 12 bases. The CDR3 sequence is CASSFSSGLYEQYF. The CDR3 region has the DNA TGTGCCAGCAGCTTTAGTAGCGGTCTCTACGAGCAGTACTTC.

The chain employs TRBV9 and TRBJ2-6; TRBD1 aligns across 8 bases. The CDR3 contains 16 residues. The germline V gene has CDR1 SGDLS and CDR2 YYNGEE. The J segment lost 0 bases and the V segment lost 4 bases, leaving 3 bases of the junction unmatched. Here the CDR3 reads CASSKDRVSGANVLTF. CDR3 bases: TGTGCCAGCAGCAAGGACAGGGTCTCTGGGGCCAACGTCCTGACTTTC.

This clone occurred a few times. This could be a read error, since a much larger clone is one nucleotide away. The sample carries other DNA sequences with the same CDR3. The rearrangement joins TRBV5-4 to TRBJ1-1; D is uncertain. Germline loops: CDR1 SGHNT, CDR2 YYREEE (reference sequence). Deletions cut 0 bases from V and 1 base from J, with 4 bases between. The CDR3 sequence is 13 residues long. As DNA, the CDR3 is TGTGCCAGCAGCTTGGGAGGGAACACTGAAGCTTTCTTT. Residues: CASSLGGNTEAFF.

For this clone: The junction differs from germline at one of its ends, possibly a read error. The chain uses TRBV5-4 and TRBJ2-3; no clear D gene. In germline, CDR1 is SGHNT, CDR2 YYREEE (reference sequence). The CDR3 runs to 15 residues. The DNA for the CDR3 is TGTGCCAGAAGCTTCAGCTTGCCCCCCACAGATACGCAGTATTTT. Protein product: CARSFSLPPTDTQYF.

V gene TRBV19 combines with J gene TRBJ2-3; 8 positions agree with TRBD1. V was clipped by 4 bases and J by 5 bases; unmatched bases: 8. Germline CDR1 and CDR2: LNHDA and SQIVND (reference sequence). The CDR3 spans 15 residues. The CDR3: CASSRGQGGGDTQYF. Written as DNA, the CDR3 is TGTGCCAGTAGTAGAGGACAGGGCGGAGGAGATACGCAGTATTTT.

The chain carries TRBV28 and TRBJ1-4; unclear D gene. There are 14 residues in the CDR3. V lost 9 bases and J lost 7, with 18 bases in between. CDR1 MDHEN and CDR2 SYDVKM come from the germline V gene. CDR3 bases: TGTGCCAGTTTAGGGTCAGGCCCGGGTGAAAAACTGTTTTTT. Translated, it gives CASLGSGPGEKLFF.

Worth noting for this clone: The identical CDR3 is also encoded by other nucleotide sequences in the sample. The gene calls are TRBV6-6 and TRBJ2-5; D gene uncertain. CDR1 is MNHNY and CDR2 is SVGAGI in the germline V gene (reference sequence). The V and J ends lost 0 bases and 5 bases respectively, with 10 bases between them. CDR3 length equals 14 residues. The CDR3 region is CASSYSTLGETQYF. The CDR3 DNA reads TGTGCCAGCAGTTACTCTACATTAGGGGAGACCCAGTACTTC.

The DNA of the CDR3 is TGTGCCATCAGTGCCAGGCCAGCAACTAATGAAAAACTGTTTTTT. It translates to CAISARPATNEKLFF. The chain combines TRBV10-3 with TRBJ1-4; the D is unclear. Trimming cost V 4 bases and J 0 bases, with 9 bases left between them. This CDR3 contains 15 residues. Germline CDR1 reads ENHRY; CDR2 reads SYGVKD.

This sequence joins TRBV5-4 and TRBJ2-1; D is ambiguous. Trimming took off 4 bases at V and 4 bases at J, with 9 bases between the two ends. The CDR3 consists of 13 residues. Per germline, CDR1 SGHNT and CDR2 YYREEE (reference sequence). The CDR3: CASSLEVYNEQFF. The CDR3 DNA follows: TGTGCCAGCAGCCTCGAGGTGTACAATGAGCAGTTCTTC.

This chain joins TRBV29-1 and TRBJ2-5, with 12 positions matching TRBD2. The germline V gene has CDR1 SQVTM and CDR2 ANQGSEA. The length of the CDR3 is 18 residues. With V trimmed by 3 bases and J by 5 bases, 16 bases remained unmatched. DNA of the CDR3: TGCAGCGTTGAGGGTACCGGGACTAGCGGGTTCCGAGGGGAGACCCAGTACTTC. Encoded protein: CSVEGTGTSGFRGETQYF.

J is TRBJ2-5 and V is TRBV5-4, with TRBD2 identical over 8 bases. The V and J ends lost 3 bases and 2 bases, in that order; junction bases with no gene match: 9. CDR1 is SGHNT and CDR2 is YYREEE in the germline V gene (reference sequence). This CDR3 is 16 amino acids long. The CDR3 nucleotides read TGTGCCAGCAGCTATGGCACTAGCGGACTACAAGAGACCCAGTACTTC. Translated, it gives CASSYGTSGLQETQYF.